Below, 27 T cell receptor beta chains from the same sample are listed, as sequenced in a study of blood T cells in healthy people across ages (dated by TCRdb to about 2015). Library generation was performed with 5' RACE. Data came from an Illumina HiSeq 2500. A second PCR of about 6 to 11 cycles was performed with a sample-barcoded 5' primer and a J-beta primer mix. TCRdb reprocessing: public reads trimmed at Q25 with fastp, clones called with MiXCR, in-frame beta chains kept. Duplicate CDR3 protein sequences are folded into a single record with the most common DNA and genes. The sample table contains hundreds of thousands of distinct CDR3 sequences; only one count was recorded for under 55% of them. Clones ranked in the top ten supply about a fifth of the sample. The sample taken for sequencing was blood. Source of these receptors: a man aged 55 to 70 in good health.

The chain has TRBV12-3 or TRBV12-4 and TRBJ2-5; 9 bases fit TRBD2. J gave up 11 bases and V 2 bases, and 9 bases lay outside the gene matches. This CDR3 contains 14 residues. The CDR3 nucleotides read TGTGCCAGCAGTTTATCGGCGGGAGGGGGGGAGCAGTACTTC. As protein: CASSLSAGGGEQYF.

This clonotype was seen more than once but under ten times. The chain has TRBV29-1 and TRBJ2-7; 11 bases align to TRBD2. CDR1 SQVTM and CDR2 ANQGSEA come from the germline V gene. This CDR3 region has 15 residues. Trimming at V came to 6 bases and at J to 7 bases, leaving 14 bases not matched to a gene. CDR3 region: CSVLPGLAAYNEQYF. For the CDR3, the DNA is TGCAGCGTCCTACCGGGACTAGCGGCGTACAATGAGCAGTACTTC.

The CDR3 is CASSDRQGRADTQYF. For the CDR3, the DNA is TGTGCCAGCAGTGACCGACAGGGCCGGGCAGATACGCAGTATTTT. The chain combines TRBV2 with TRBJ2-3, with TRBD1 identical over 7 bases. Germline V gene data show CDR1 as SNHLY and CDR2 as FYNNEI. The J segment lost 4 bases and the V segment lost 3 bases, leaving 7 bases of the junction unmatched. This CDR3 region has 15 residues.

The CDR3 loop reads CASSFTGGQYEQYF. Here the CDR3 DNA reads TGCGCCAGCAGCTTCACAGGGGGCCAATACGAGCAGTACTTC. The chain is built from TRBV5-1 and TRBJ2-7, with 9 bases that match TRBD1. V shed 2 bases and J 4 bases; nucleotides not matched to a gene: 4. Germline CDR1 and CDR2: SGHRS and YFSETQ. This CDR3 contains 14 residues.

The rearrangement uses TRBV5-5 and TRBJ2-2; D is tentatively TRBD1 or TRBD2 (5 bases each). Deletions cut 4 bases from V and 0 bases from J, with 13 bases between. This CDR3 comprises 16 residues. Germline loops: CDR1 SGHKS, CDR2 YYEKEE (reference sequence). The CDR3 DNA is TGTGCCAGCAGCGCGTGGGGGATCCCGAACACCGGGGAGCTGTTTTTT. Protein: CASSAWGIPNTGELFF. The entire variable domain, with the rest obtained from reference TRBV5-5 and TRBJ2-2, is as follows: DAGVTQSPTHLIKTRGQQVTLRCSPISGHKSVSWYQQVLGQGPQFIFQYYEKEERGRGNFPDRFSARQFPNYSSELNVNALLLGDSALYLCASSAWGIPNTGELFFGEGSRLTVL.

This chain links TRBV15 with TRBJ2-7, with 8 bases matching TRBD1. This CDR3 spans 15 amino acids. In germline, CDR1 is LNHNV, CDR2 YYDKDF (reference sequence). V lost 1 base and J lost 2; bases outside the gene matches: 4. The CDR3 reads CATSRAGTGAYEQYF. The DNA of the CDR3 is TGTGCCACCAGCAGAGCCGGGACAGGAGCCTACGAGCAGTACTTC.

The chain links TRBV12-3 or TRBV12-4 to TRBJ1-2; 7 positions match TRBD1. The V and J ends lost 2 bases and 2 bases, in that order; junction bases with no gene match: 8. This CDR3 contains 16 residues. The CDR3 coding sequence is TGTGCCAGCAGTTTAAGAAAAACGGACAGGAACTATGGCTACACCTTC. As protein: CASSLRKTDRNYGYTF.

This chain joins TRBV27 and TRBJ2-5, with 7 bases lining up with TRBD1. The V gene's germline CDR1 is MNHEY and CDR2 SMNVEV (reference sequence). This CDR3 contains 15 residues. The V gene end was trimmed by 5 bases and the J gene end by 0 bases; junction bases not matched to a gene: 6. The CDR3 DNA is TGTGCCAGCAGTAAATTACAGGGGTACCAAGAGACCCAGTACTTC. It translates to CASSKLQGYQETQYF.

In this sample, this clonotype turned up a few times. The CDR3 DNA follows: TGCGCCAGCAGTCAAGAGGGGAACTATGGCTACACCTTC. Amino acids: CASSQEGNYGYTF. The V and J genes are TRBV23-1 and TRBJ1-2, with D maybe TRBD1 (5 bases). TRBV23-1 has ORF status, its function being uncertain. The CDR3 is made up of 13 amino acids. Deletions cut 2 bases from V and 2 bases from J, with 6 bases between.

CDR3 bases: TGCGCCAGCAGCTTGAAAGGCCATGTGGGGACTAGCGGATCATTTGGCTATGAGCAGTTCTTC. This sequence encodes CASSLKGHVGTSGSFGYEQFF. This sequence joins TRBV5-1 and TRBJ2-1; 11 bases are a match to TRBD2. V gave up 1 base and J gave up 8 bases; unmatched junction bases: 23. The germline V gene has CDR1 SGHRS and CDR2 YFSETQ. The CDR3 consists of 21 residues.

This clonotype has a count of ten or more. This chain connects TRBV9 to TRBJ2-6; 7 bases match TRBD2. CDR3 length equals 19 residues. The germline V gene has CDR1 SGDLS and CDR2 YYNGEE. J gave up 1 base and V 4 bases, and 14 bases lay outside the gene matches. CDR3 sequence (DNA): TGTGCCAGCAGCCCTTCGTTTGGCGGGAGCCTGTCTGGGGCCAACGTCCTGACTTTC. This translates into CASSPSFGGSLSGANVLTF. The full variable domain, rest sourced from reference TRBV9 and TRBJ2-6, is DSGVTQTPKHLITATGQRVTLRCSPRSGDLSVYWYQQSLDQGLQFLIQYYNGEERAKGNILERFSAQQFPDLHSELNLSSLELGDSALYFCASSPSFGGSLSGANVLTFGAGSRLTVL.

This clonotype was counted a few times. V usage is TRBV15 and J usage is TRBJ2-5; TRBD2 might be the D (6 bases). The length of the CDR3 is 15 residues. Germline V CDR1 and CDR2: LNHNV, YYDKDF (reference sequence). Trimming took 3 bases from V and 0 from J, leaving 11 bases between them. In DNA, the CDR3 is TGTGCCACCAGCAGGGGGGGACCTCACCAAGAGACCCAGTACTTC. Translation: CATSRGGPHQETQYF.

This rearrangement joins TRBV10-3 to TRBJ2-7; maybe TRBD1 (6 bases). V was pared by 4 bases and J by 2 bases, with 9 bases between. This CDR3 is 13 amino acids long. The V gene's germline CDR1 is ENHRY and CDR2 SYGVKD. In DNA, the CDR3 is TGTGCCATCAGTGTAGCAGGGGCCTACGAGCAGTACTTC. Translating gives CAISVAGAYEQYF.

V is TRBV5-6 and J is TRBJ2-7; no firm D call. Germline V gene sequence: CDR1 SGHDT, CDR2 YYEEEE. The V and J ends lost 0 bases and 5 bases respectively, with 15 bases between them. This CDR3 is built from 15 residues. CDR3 residues: CASSLAGPGVDEQYF. CDR3 DNA sequence: TGTGCCAGCAGCTTGGCCGGACCGGGCGTGGACGAGCAGTACTTC.

The rearrangement joins TRBV4-3 to TRBJ2-3; possibly TRBD1 for D (6 bases). CDR1 and CDR2 from the germline V gene are LGHNA and YSLEER. V gave up 2 bases and J gave up 4 bases, with 13 bases separating them. This CDR3 has 15 amino acids. The CDR3 DNA reads TGCGCCAGCAGCCAACAAACAGGGATCTCAGATACGCAGTATTTT. Residues: CASSQQTGISDTQYF.

The gene calls are TRBV5-1 and TRBJ2-7; 13 bases align to TRBD2. CDR1 is SGHRS and CDR2 is YFSETQ in the germline V gene. The V and J ends lost 4 bases and 7 bases, in that order; junction bases with no gene match: 20. The CDR3 runs 19 residues. DNA of the CDR3: TGCGCCAGCAGCATCGGGGAACTAGCGGGGGGGCCGTTCTTAGATGAGCAGTACTTC. Encoded protein: CASSIGELAGGPFLDEQYF.

J is TRBJ1-6 and V is TRBV20-1, with 8 nucleotides matching TRBD1. V lost 4 bases, J lost 6 bases, and 11 bases stayed unmatched. This CDR3 spans 16 amino acids. Germline values: CDR1 DFQATT, CDR2 SNEGSKA (reference sequence). CDR3 in amino acids: CSATEWTGMFNSPLHF. CDR3 DNA: TGCAGTGCTACAGAGTGGACAGGGATGTTTAATTCACCCCTCCACTTT.

The genes are TRBV10-3 and TRBJ1-4, with 11 bases identical to TRBD1. V gave up 2 bases and J gave up 8 bases; unmatched junction bases: 7. From germline, CDR1 is ENHRY and CDR2 SYGVKD. The CDR3 sequence is 16 residues long. The CDR3 sequence is CAISEGQGAIGEKLFF. The CDR3 nucleotides are TGTGCCATCAGTGAGGGACAGGGGGCGATTGGAGAAAAACTGTTTTTT.

The chain recombines TRBV5-1 with TRBJ2-5; 9 bases align to TRBD1. The germline V gene encodes CDR1 SGHRS and CDR2 YFSETQ. The CDR3 has 16 amino acids. V gave up 0 bases and J gave up 7 bases; unmatched junction bases: 10. The CDR3 sequence: CASSLDPTGGAGTQYF. The DNA for the CDR3 is TGCGCCAGCAGCTTGGATCCTACAGGGGGCGCGGGGACCCAGTACTTC. Based on the CDR3 plus reference TRBV5-1 and TRBJ2-5, the full variable domain is KAGVTQTPRYLIKTRGQQVTLSCSPISGHRSVSWYQQTPGQGLQFLFEYFSETQRNKGNFPGRFSGRQFSNSRSEMNVSTLELGDSALYLCASSLDPTGGAGTQYFGPGTRLLVL.

This sequence joins TRBV20-1 and TRBJ2-5; the D is unclear. The better agreement between TRBJ2-7 and the DNA end casts doubt on the J call. Germline CDR1 DFQATT, CDR2 SNEGSKA (reference sequence). There are 14 residues in the CDR3. The CDR3 protein is CSANPAGSLNEQYF. The CDR3 DNA is TGCAGTGCCAACCCTGCCGGATCGCTCAACGAGCAGTACTTC.

Remarks on this clonotype: A much larger clone sits a single nucleotide away, making a read error possible. The rearrangement links TRBV7-2 to TRBJ2-1; 8 positions agree with TRBD1. The end of the DNA is better explained by TRBJ2-7, so the J call may be wrong. This CDR3 contains 15 residues. The germline CDR1 and CDR2 sequences are SGHTA and FQGNSA. The CDR3 region has the DNA TGTGCCAGCAGCCCGGACAGGGCCTCCTACAATGAGCAGTACTTC. Encoded protein: CASSPDRASYNEQYF.

This clonotype has only a few counts. The chain is built from TRBV9 and TRBJ2-3, with TRBD2 matching 10 bases. Trimming took 6 bases from V and 1 from J; bases not matched to a gene: 8. CDR1 SGDLS and CDR2 YYNGEE come from the germline V gene. The CDR3 length is 16 residues. The CDR3 bases are TGTGCCAGCACCGTGGTGCTAGCGGGGGGCACAGATACGCAGTATTTT. This gives the protein CASTVVLAGGTDTQYF.

This clonotype has only a few counts. The rearrangement joins TRBV27 to TRBJ2-1, with 7 bases matching TRBD2. In germline, CDR1 is MNHEY, CDR2 SMNVEV (reference sequence). There are 15 residues in the CDR3. Trimming took 10 bases from V and 4 from J; bases not matched to a gene: 13. CDR3 DNA: TGTGCCACCATGGTGGCTGCGGGAGAGTACAATGAGCAGTTCTTC. Amino acid sequence: CATMVAAGEYNEQFF.

The J gene is TRBJ2-3, the V gene TRBV7-9; D is unclear. This CDR3 comprises 14 residues. V was shortened by 5 bases and J by 0 bases, with 9 bases between the two germline ends. CDR1 and CDR2 (germline): SEHNR, FQNEAQ (reference sequence). The CDR3 bases are TGTGCCAGCAGCAAGCCCCTTAGCACAGATACGCAGTATTTT. Encoded protein: CASSKPLSTDTQYF.

The rearrangement links TRBV6-5 to TRBJ2-5; 12 positions agree with TRBD2. Trimming cost V 7 bases and J 4 bases; bases outside gene matches: 7. This CDR3 contains 15 residues. Germline CDR1 reads MNHEY; CDR2 reads SVGAGI. The CDR3 region is CASTSGGADGETQYF. The CDR3 coding sequence is TGTGCCAGCACTAGCGGGGGGGCCGACGGAGAGACCCAGTACTTC.

This clonotype was seen a handful of times. V usage is TRBV6-2 or TRBV6-3 and J usage is TRBJ2-6, with D maybe TRBD1 (5 bases). The CDR3 is 16 amino acids. V was pared by 4 bases and J by 0 bases, with 10 bases between. Germline V gives CDR1 MNHEY, CDR2 SVGEGT. CDR3 region: CASSFDRRSGANVLTF. CDR3 sequence (DNA): TGTGCCAGCAGTTTCGACAGACGCTCTGGGGCCAACGTCCTGACTTTC.

This clonotype was seen only a few times. This sequence joins TRBV10-3 and TRBJ1-2, with 11 bases identical to TRBD1. CDR1 and CDR2 from the germline V gene are ENHRY and SYGVKD. The ends lost 0 bases at V and 5 bases at J; junction bases unmatched: 5. This CDR3 spans 16 amino acids. CDR3 loop: CAISESRDRGNYGYTF. CDR3 sequence (DNA): TGTGCCATCAGTGAGTCGAGGGACAGGGGGAATTATGGCTACACCTTC.